The source of this T cell receptor beta chain is a study of TIL therapy for anti-PD-1-resistant metastatic lung cancer. Study summary: Tumors carried a median about 1.5 non-synonymous mutations per megabase.

The CDR3 sequence is 13 residues long. V was cut by 1 base and J by 1 base, with 7 bases left in between. Germline V gene data show CDR1 as GTSNPN and CDR2 as SVGIG (reference sequence). Documented time point: pre-treatment sample, taken before nivolumab and TIL therapy. Most excised metastases sampled were pleural nodules or supraclavicular lymph nodes. Patients were adults with stage 4 NSCLC. Details on this clone: Its antigen remains unidentified.

Sequencing used immunoSEQ v3. Generated by immunoSEQ multiplex PCR, the TCRdb table keeps only in-frame clones and is missing some. The sample consists of 5,000 to 6,500 clones, around 69% of them appearing once. The study's findings and limits: Treatment-naive, never-smoker and oncogene-addicted patients were overrepresented in this highly selected cohort.

This chain links TRBV30 with TRBJ2-5; D gene unclear. The receptor was isolated from a person between 30 and 79 years old with non-small cell lung cancer. The sample consisted of tumor tissue, taken at baseline. The CDR3 here is CAWSGAFQETQYF. The CDR3 nucleotides read TGTGCCTGGAGTGGGGCCTTCCAAGAGACCCAGTACTTC. Using reference TRBV30 and TRBJ2-5 for the parts outside the CDR3, the full variable domain is SQTIHQWPATLVQPVGSPLSLECTVEGTSNPNLYWYRQAAGRGLQLLFYSVGIGQISSEVPQNLSASRPQDRQFILSSKKLLLSDSGFYLCAWSGAFQETQYFGPGTRLLVL.